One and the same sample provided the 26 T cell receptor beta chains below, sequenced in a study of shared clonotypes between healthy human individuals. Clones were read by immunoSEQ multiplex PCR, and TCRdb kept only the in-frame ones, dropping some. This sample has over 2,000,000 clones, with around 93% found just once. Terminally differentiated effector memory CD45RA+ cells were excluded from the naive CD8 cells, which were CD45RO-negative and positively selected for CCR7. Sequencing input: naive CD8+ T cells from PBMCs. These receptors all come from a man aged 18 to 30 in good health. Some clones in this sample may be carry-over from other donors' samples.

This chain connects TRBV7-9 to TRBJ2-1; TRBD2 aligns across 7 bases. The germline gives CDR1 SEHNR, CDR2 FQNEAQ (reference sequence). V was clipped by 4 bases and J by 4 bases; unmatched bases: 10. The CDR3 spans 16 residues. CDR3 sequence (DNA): TGTGCCAGCAGCTCAATAGCGGGCCATCGTTACAATGAGCAGTTCTTC. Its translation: CASSSIAGHRYNEQFF.

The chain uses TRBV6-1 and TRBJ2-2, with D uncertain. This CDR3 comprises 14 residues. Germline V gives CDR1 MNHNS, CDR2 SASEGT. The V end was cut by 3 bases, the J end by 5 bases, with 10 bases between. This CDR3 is CASSERRWTGELFF. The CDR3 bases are TGTGCCAGCAGTGAGCGCCGTTGGACCGGGGAGCTGTTTTTT.

The CDR3 DNA follows: TGTGCCAGCAGTTTCCCCTCGCCCGGGACTCCAAGCTCCTACGAGCAGTACTTC. Protein sequence: CASSFPSPGTPSSYEQYF. This rearrangement joins TRBV28 to TRBJ2-7, with D maybe TRBD2 (6 bases). Germline V CDR1 and CDR2: MDHEN, SYDVKM. The V end lost 3 bases, the J end lost 0 bases, and 21 bases lay between the germline ends. CDR3 length: 18 amino acids.

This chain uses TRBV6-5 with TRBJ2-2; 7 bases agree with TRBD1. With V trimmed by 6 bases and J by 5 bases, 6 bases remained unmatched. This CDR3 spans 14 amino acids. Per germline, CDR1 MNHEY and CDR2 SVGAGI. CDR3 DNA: TGTGCCAGCAGAGCTTACAGGGGAACCGGGGAGCTGTTTTTT. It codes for CASRAYRGTGELFF.

CDR3 in DNA: TGTGCCAGCAGCCCATTCGTGCGGGGGAGGGACACTGAAGCTTTCTTT. Translated, it gives CASSPFVRGRDTEAFF. This chain connects TRBV14 to TRBJ1-1; perhaps TRBD1 as D (5 bases). The CDR3 has 16 amino acids. In germline, CDR1 is SGHDN, CDR2 FVKESK. V shed 4 bases and J shed 3 bases, with 18 bases lying between them.

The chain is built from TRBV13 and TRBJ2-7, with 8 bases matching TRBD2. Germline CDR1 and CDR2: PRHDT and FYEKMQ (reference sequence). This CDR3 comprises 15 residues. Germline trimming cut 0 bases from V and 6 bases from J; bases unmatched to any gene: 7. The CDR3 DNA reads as TGTGCCAGCAGCTTAGGATCGGGAGGGCCGGGCGAGCAGTACTTC. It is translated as CASSLGSGGPGEQYF.

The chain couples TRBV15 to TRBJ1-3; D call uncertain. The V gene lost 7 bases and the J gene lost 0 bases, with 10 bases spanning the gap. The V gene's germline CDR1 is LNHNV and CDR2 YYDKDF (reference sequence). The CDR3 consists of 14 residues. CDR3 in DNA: TGTGCCACCAAACGGACTGCCTCTGGAAACACCATATATTTT. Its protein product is CATKRTASGNTIYF.

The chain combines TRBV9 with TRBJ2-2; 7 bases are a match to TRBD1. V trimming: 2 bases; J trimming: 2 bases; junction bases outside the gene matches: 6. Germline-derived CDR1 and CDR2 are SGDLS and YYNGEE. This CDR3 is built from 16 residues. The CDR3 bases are TGTGCCAGCAGCGTTGGGACAGATTATAACACCGGGGAGCTGTTTTTT. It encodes CASSVGTDYNTGELFF.

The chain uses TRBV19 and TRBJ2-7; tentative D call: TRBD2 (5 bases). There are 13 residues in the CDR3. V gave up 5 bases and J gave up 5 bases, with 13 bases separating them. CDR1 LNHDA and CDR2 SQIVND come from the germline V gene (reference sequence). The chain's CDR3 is CASSLRLGDEQYF. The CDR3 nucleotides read TGTGCCAGTAGTCTCCGACTCGGGGACGAGCAGTACTTC.

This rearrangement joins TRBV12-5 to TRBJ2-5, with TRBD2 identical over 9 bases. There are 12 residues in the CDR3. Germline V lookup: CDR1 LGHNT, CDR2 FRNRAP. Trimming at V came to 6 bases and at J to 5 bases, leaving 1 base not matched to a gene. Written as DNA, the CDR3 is TGTGCTAGTGGCACTAGCGGGGAGACCCAGTACTTC. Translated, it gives CASGTSGETQYF.

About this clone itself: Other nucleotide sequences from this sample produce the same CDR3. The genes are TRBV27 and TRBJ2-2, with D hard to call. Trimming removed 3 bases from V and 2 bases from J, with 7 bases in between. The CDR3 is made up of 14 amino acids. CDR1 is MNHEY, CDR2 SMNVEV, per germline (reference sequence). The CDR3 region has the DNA TGTGCCAGCAGTTTCAGTAGTAACACCGGGGAGCTGTTTTTT. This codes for CASSFSSNTGELFF.

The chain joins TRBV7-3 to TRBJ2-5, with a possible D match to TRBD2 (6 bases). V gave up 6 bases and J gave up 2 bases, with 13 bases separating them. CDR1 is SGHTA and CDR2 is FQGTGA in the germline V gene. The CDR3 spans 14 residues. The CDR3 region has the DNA TGTGCCAGCAGTCATTTGGGGGGTCAAGAGACCCAGTACTTC. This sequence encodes CASSHLGGQETQYF.

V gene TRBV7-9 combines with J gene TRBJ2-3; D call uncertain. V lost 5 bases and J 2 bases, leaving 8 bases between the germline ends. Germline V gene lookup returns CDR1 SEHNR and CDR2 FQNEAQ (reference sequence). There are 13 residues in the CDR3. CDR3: CASSRSNTDTQYF. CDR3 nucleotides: TGTGCCAGCAGCCGGAGTAACACAGATACGCAGTATTTT. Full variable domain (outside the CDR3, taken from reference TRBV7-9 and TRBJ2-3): DTGVSQNPRHKITKRGQNVTFRCDPISEHNRLYWYRQTLGQGPEFLTYFQNEAQLEKSRLLSDRFSAERPKGSFSTLEIQRTEQGDSAMYLCASSRSNTDTQYFGPGTRLTVL.

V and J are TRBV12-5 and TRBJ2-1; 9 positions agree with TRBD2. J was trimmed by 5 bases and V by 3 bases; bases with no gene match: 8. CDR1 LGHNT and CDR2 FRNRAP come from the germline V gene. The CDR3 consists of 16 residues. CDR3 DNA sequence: TGTGCTAGTGGTTTTGGGGCTAGCGGGGAGAACAATGAGCAGTTCTTC. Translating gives CASGFGASGENNEQFF.

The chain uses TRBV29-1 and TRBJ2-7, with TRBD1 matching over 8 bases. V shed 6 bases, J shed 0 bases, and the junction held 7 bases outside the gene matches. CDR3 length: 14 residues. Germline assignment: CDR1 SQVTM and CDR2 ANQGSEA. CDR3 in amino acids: CSVKNRGTSYEQYF. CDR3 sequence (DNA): TGCAGCGTCAAAAACAGGGGGACCTCCTACGAGCAGTACTTC.

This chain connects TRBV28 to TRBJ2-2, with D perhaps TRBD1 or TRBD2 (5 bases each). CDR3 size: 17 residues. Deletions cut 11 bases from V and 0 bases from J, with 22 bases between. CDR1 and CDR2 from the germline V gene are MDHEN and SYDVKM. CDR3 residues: CAGQSFYGTANTGELFF. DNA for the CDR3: TGTGCCGGCCAAAGCTTTTACGGGACGGCGAACACCGGGGAGCTGTTTTTT.

CDR3 coding DNA: TGTGCCAGTAGCCCTCGCGGGAGGGTTGCGGATACGCAGTATTTT. It is translated as CASSPRGRVADTQYF. The J gene is TRBJ2-3, the V gene TRBV19; 9 nucleotides agree with TRBD2. From germline, CDR1 is LNHDA and CDR2 SQIVND (reference sequence). CDR3 length equals 15 residues. The junction had 10 bases not matched to a gene; V was cut back by 6 bases and J by 6 bases.

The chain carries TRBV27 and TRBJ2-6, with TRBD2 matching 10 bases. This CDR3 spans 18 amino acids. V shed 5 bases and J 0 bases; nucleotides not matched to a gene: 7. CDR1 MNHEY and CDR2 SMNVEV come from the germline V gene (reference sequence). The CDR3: CASSQLAGTYSGANVLTF. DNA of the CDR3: TGTGCCAGCAGTCAACTAGCGGGGACGTACTCTGGGGCCAACGTCCTGACTTTC.

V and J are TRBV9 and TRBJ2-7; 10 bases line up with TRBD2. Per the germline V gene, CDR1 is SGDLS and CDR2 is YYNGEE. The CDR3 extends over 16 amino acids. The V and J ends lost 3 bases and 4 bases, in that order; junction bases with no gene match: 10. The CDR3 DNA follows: TGTGCCAGCAGCGCCGGACCGGGACTAGCGTCTTACGAGCAGTACTTC. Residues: CASSAGPGLASYEQYF.

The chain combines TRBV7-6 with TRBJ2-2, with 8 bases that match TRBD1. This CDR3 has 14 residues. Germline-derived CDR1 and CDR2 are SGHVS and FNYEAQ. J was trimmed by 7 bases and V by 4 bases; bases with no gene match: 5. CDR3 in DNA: TGTGCCAGCAGCTACGACAGGGGTAGCGGGGAGCTGTTTTTT. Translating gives CASSYDRGSGELFF.

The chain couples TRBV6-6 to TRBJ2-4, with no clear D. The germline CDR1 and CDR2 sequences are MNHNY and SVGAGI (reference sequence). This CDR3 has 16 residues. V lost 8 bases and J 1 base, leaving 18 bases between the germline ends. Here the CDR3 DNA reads TGTGCCAGCTCGGCCCGGGTGGCGTTGGCCAAAAACATTCAGTACTTC. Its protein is CASSARVALAKNIQYF.

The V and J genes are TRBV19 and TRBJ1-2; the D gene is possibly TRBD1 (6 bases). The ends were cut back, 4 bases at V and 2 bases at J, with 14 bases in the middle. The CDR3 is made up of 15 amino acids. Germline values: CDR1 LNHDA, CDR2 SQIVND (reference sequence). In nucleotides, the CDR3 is TGTGCCAGTAGTACCGGACAGATAGACAACTATGGCTACACCTTC. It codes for CASSTGQIDNYGYTF.

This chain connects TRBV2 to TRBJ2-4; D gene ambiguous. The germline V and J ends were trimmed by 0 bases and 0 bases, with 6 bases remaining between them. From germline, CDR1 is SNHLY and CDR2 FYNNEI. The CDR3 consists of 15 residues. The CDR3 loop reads CASSEAPIAKNIQYF. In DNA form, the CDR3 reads TGTGCCAGCAGTGAAGCCCCCATAGCCAAAAACATTCAGTACTTC.

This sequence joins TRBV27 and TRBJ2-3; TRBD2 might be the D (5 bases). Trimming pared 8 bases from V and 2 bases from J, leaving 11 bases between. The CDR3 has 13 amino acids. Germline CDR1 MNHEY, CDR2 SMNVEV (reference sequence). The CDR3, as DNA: TGTGCCAGCGGACTGCGATCCACAGATACGCAGTATTTT. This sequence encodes CASGLRSTDTQYF.

The CDR3 region is CASSRGTTNTGELFF. CDR3 nucleotide sequence: TGTGCCAGCAGCCGCGGGACCACGAACACCGGGGAGCTGTTTTTT. The chain links TRBV7-9 to TRBJ2-2, with a tentative D call TRBD2 (6 bases). The CDR3 extends over 15 amino acids. CDR1 and CDR2 (germline): SEHNR, FQNEAQ (reference sequence). Between the trimmed V and J ends, which lost 5 bases and 0 bases, there was a span of 10 bases.

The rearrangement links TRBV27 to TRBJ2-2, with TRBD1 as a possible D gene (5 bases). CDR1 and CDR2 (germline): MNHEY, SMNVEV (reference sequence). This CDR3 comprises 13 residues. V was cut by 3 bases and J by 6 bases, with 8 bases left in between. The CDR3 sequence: CASSLPGSGELFF. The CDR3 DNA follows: TGTGCCAGCAGTTTGCCAGGGTCCGGGGAGCTGTTTTTT.